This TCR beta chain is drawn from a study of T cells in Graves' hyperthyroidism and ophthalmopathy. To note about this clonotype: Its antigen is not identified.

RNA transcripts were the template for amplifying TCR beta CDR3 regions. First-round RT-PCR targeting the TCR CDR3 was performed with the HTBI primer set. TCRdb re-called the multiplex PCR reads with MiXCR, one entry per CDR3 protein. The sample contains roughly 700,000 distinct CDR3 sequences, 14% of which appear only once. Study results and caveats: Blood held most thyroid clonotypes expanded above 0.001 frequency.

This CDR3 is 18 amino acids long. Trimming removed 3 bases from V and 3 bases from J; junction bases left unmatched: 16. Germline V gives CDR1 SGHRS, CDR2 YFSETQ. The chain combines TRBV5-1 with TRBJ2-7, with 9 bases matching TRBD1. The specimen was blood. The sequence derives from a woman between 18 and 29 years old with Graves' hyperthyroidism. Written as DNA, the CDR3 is TGCGCCAGCAGCTCCCTTCCGGGACAGGGAAGGTATAGCTACGAGCAGTACTTC. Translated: CASSSLPGQGRYSYEQYF.